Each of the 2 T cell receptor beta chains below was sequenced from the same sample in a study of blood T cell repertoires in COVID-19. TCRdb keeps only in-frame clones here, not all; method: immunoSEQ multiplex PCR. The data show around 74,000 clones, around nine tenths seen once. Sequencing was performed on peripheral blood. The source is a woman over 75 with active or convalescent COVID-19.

CDR3 protein: CASSRHGSEIGNTIYF. CDR3 DNA: TGTGCCAGCAGCCGCCACGGGTCGGAGATTGGAAACACCATATATTTT. This chain uses TRBV6-6 with TRBJ1-3, with unresolved D. This CDR3 is built from 16 residues. Trimming took off 6 bases at V and 3 bases at J, with 18 bases between the two ends. Germline-derived CDR1 and CDR2 are MNHNY and SVGAGI (reference sequence).

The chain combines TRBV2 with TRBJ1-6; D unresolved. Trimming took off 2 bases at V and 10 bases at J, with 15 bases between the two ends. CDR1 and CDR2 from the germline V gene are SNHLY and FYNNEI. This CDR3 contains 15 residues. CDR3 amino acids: CASSELGPISSPLHF. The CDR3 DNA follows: TGTGCCAGCAGTGAACTTGGCCCAATTAGCTCACCCCTCCACTTT.